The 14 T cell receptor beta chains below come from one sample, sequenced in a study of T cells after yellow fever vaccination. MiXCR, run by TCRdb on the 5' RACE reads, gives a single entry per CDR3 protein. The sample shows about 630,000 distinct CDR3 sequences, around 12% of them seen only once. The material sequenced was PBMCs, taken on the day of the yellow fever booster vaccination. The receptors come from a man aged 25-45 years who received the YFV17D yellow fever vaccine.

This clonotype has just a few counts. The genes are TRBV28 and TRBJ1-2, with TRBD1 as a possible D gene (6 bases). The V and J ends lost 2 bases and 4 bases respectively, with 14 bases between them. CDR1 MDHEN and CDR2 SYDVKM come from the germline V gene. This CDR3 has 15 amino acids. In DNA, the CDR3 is TGTGCCAGCAGTTTAGAACAGGGAAAATTCTATGGCTACACCTTC. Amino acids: CASSLEQGKFYGYTF.

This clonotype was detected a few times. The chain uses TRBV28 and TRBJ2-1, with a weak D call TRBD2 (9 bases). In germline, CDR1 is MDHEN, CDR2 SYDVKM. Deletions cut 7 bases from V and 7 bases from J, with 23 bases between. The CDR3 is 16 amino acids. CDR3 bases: TGTGCCAGCATTACAGGGGGTCTAGCGGGAAAAAATGAGCAGTTCTTC. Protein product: CASITGGLAGKNEQFF.

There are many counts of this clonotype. The CDR3 DNA reads as TGTGCCAGCAGTGAAAGGAGCGGGCTGGTTGAAGCTTTCTTT. Its translation is CASSERSGLVEAFF. V gene TRBV2 combines with J gene TRBJ1-1; no firm D call. Germline loops: CDR1 SNHLY, CDR2 FYNNEI. The V end was cut by 2 bases, the J end by 7 bases, with 14 bases between. This CDR3 has 14 residues.

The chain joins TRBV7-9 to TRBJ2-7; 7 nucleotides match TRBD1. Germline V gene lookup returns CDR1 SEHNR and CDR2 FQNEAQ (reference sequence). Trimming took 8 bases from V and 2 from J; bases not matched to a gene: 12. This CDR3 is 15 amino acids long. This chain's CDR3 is CASATYMTGTYEQYF. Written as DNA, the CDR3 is TGTGCCAGCGCAACGTACATGACAGGGACCTACGAGCAGTACTTC.

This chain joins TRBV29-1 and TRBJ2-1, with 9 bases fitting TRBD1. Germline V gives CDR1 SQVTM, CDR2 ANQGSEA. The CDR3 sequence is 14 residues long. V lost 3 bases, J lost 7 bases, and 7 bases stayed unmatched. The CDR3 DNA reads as TGCAGCGTTGATTTGGACAGGGGCAGAAATGAGCAGTTCTTC. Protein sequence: CSVDLDRGRNEQFF.

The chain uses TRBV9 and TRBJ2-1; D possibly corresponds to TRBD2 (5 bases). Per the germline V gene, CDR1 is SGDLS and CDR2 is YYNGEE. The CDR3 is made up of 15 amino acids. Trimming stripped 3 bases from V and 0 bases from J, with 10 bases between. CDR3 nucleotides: TGTGCCAGCAGCGGCGGGCAGCGCTCCTACAATGAGCAGTTCTTC. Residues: CASSGGQRSYNEQFF.

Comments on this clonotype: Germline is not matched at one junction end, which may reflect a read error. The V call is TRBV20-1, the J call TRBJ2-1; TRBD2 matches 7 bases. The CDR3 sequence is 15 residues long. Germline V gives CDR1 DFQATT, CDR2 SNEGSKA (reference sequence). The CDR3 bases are TGCAGTGCTAGTTCAAGCGGGAAGTCCTCCAATGAGCAGTTCTTC. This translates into CSASSSGKSSNEQFF.

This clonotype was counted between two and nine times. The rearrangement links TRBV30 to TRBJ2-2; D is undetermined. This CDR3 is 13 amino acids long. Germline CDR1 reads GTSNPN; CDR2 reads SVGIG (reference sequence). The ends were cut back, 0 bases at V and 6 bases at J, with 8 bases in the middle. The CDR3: CAWSVNSPGELFF. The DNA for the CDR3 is TGTGCCTGGAGTGTAAACAGTCCCGGGGAGCTGTTTTTT.

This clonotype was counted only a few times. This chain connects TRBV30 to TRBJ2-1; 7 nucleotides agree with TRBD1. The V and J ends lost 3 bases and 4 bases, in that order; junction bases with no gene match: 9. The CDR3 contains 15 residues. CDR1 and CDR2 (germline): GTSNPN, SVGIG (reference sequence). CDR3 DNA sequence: TGTGCCTGGAGCACGTCCGGGACAGATTACAATGAGCAGTTCTTC. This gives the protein CAWSTSGTDYNEQFF.

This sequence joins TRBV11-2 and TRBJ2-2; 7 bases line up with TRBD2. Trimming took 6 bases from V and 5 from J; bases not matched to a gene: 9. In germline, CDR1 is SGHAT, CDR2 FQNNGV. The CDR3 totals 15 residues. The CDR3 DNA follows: TGTGCCAGCAGACCCTCCGGGACTAATACCGGGGAGCTGTTTTTT. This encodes CASRPSGTNTGELFF.

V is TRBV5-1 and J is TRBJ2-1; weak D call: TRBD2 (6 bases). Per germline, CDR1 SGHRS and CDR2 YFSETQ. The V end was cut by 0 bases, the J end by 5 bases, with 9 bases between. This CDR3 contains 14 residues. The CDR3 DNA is TGCGCCAGCAGCTTGGACGGGAGCAACAATGAGCAGTTCTTC. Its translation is CASSLDGSNNEQFF.

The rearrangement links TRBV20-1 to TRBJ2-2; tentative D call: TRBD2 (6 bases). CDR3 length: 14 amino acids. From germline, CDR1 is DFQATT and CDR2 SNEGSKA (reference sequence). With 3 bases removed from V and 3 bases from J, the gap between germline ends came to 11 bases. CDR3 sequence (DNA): TGCAGTGCTAGGCCCGGGAGTCACACCGGGGAGCTGTTTTTT. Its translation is CSARPGSHTGELFF.

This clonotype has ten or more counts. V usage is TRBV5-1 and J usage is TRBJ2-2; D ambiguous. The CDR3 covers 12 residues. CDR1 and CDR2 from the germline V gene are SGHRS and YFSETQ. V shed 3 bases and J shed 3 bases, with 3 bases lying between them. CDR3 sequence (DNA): TGCGCCAGCAGCTCTGACACCGGGGAGCTGTTTTTT. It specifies CASSSDTGELFF.

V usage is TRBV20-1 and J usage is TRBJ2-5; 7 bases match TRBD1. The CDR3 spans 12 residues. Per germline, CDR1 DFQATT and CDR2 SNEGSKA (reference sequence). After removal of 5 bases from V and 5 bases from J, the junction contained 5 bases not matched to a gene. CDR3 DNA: TGCAGTGCTTTATTGACAGGGGAGACCCAGTACTTC. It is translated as CSALLTGETQYF.